This note documents a single TCR beta chain sequence. Its antigen is still unknown. These data come from a study of a mutant IDH1 vaccine in newly diagnosed glioma. Study background: Vaccines were first given 4-6 weeks after radiotherapy alone, or with temozolomide cycles. Mean patient age was approximately 40 years; 62.5% were male and around 40% female. Therapy received beforehand was radiotherapy, temozolomide, or both, with most patients given both. The study held visit V12 at week 35 and visit V13 at week 47.

The CDR3 runs to 14 residues. CDR1 and CDR2 (germline): SEHNR, FQNEAQ (reference sequence). V was pared by 3 bases and J by 2 bases, with 11 bases between. TCRdb's table, derived via immunoSEQ multiplex PCR, lists solely in-frame clones and lacks some. The sample contains roughly 50,000 clones, 84% of which appear only once. Stated time point: week 35, safety follow-up. The content of each vaccine dose was 300 ug of mutant IDH1 20-mer peptide, and topical imiquimod accompanied it. The chain links TRBV7-9 to TRBJ2-7, with D perhaps matching TRBD2 (5 bases). The sample in question was PBMCs, obtained from a glioma patient whose treatment included an IDH1 peptide vaccine. The origin of this receptor is a woman between 18 and 29 years old with glioma. The CDR3: CASSFSYSAYEQYF. The CDR3 DNA reads as TGTGCCAGCAGCTTTTCCTATAGCGCCTACGAGCAGTACTTC.